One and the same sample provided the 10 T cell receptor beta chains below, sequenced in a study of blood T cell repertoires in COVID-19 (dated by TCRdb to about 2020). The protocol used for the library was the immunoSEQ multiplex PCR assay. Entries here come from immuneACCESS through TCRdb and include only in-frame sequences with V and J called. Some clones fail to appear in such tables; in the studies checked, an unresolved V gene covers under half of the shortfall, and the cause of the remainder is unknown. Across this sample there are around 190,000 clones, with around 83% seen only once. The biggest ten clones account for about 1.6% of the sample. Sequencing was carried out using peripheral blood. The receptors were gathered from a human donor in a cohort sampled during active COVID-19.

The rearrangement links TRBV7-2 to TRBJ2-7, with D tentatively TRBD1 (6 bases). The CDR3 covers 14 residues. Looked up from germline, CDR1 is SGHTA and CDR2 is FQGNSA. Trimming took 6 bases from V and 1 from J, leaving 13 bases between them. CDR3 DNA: TGTGCCAGCAGAAATGACAGGACATCCTACGAGCAGTACTTC. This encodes CASRNDRTSYEQYF.

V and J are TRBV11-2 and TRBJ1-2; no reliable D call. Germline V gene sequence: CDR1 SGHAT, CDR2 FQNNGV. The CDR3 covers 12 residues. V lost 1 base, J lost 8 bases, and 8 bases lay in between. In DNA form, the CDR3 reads TGTGCCAGCAGCTTAGCATGGAGGGGCTACACCTTC. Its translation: CASSLAWRGYTF. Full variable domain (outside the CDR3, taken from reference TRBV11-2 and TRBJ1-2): EAGVAQSPRYKIIEKRQSVAFWCNPISGHATLYWYQQILGQGPKLLIQFQNNGVVDDSQLPKDRFSAERLKGVDSTLKIQPAKLEDSAVYLCASSLAWRGYTFGSGTRLTVV.

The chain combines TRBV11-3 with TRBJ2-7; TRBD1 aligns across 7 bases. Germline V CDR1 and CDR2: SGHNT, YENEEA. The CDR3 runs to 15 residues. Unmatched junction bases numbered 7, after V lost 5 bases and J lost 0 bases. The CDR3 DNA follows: TGTGCCAGCAGCCGAGAACAGGGGAGCTCCTACGAGCAGTACTTC. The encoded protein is CASSREQGSSYEQYF. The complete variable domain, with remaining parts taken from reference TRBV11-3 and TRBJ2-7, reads EAGVVQSPRYKIIEKKQPVAFWCNPISGHNTLYWYLQNLGQGPELLIRYENEEAVDDSQLPKDRFSAERLKGVDSTLKIQPAELGDSAVYLCASSREQGSSYEQYFGPGTRLTVT.

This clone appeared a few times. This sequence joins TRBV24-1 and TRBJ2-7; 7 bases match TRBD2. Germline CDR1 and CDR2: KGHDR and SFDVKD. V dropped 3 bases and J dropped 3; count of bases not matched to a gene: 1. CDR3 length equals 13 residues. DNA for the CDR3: TGTGCCACCAGTGATGGGGGGGGCTACGAGCAGTACTTC. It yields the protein CATSDGGGYEQYF.

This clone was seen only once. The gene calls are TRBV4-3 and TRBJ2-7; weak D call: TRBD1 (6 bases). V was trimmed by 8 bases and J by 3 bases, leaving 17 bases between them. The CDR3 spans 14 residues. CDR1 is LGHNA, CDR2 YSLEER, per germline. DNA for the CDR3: TGCGCCAGCGGGGTGGGACAAGGCCTCTACGAGCAGTACTTC. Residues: CASGVGQGLYEQYF.

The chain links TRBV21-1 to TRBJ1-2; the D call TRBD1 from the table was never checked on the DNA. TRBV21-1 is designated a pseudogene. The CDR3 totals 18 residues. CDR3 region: CASSKTGEDPWRGYGYTF. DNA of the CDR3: TGTGCCAGCAGCAAGACAGGGGAAGACCCTTGGAGAGGCTATGGCTACACCTTC.

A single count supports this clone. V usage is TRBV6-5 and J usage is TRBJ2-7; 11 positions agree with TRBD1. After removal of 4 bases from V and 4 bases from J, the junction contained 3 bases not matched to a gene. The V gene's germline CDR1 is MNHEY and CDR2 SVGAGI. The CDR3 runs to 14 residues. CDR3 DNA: TGTGCCAGCAGTTGGACAGGGGGCCAATACGAGCAGTACTTC. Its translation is CASSWTGGQYEQYF.

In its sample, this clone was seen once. The CDR3 DNA is TGTGCCAGCAGCTTCGGACGGGGGAACACTGAAGCTTTCTTT. Its protein product is CASSFGRGNTEAFF. The V gene is TRBV5-4, the J gene TRBJ1-1; D uncertain. The V gene lost 2 bases and the J gene lost 1 base, with 9 bases spanning the gap. CDR3 length equals 14 residues. Germline CDR1 SGHNT, CDR2 YYREEE (reference sequence). The whole variable domain, remainder taken from reference TRBV5-4 and TRBJ1-1, is ETGVTQSPTHLIKTRGQQVTLRCSSQSGHNTVSWYQQALGQGPQFIFQYYREEENGRGNFPPRFSGLQFPNYSSELNVNALELDDSALYLCASSFGRGNTEAFFGQGTRLTVV.

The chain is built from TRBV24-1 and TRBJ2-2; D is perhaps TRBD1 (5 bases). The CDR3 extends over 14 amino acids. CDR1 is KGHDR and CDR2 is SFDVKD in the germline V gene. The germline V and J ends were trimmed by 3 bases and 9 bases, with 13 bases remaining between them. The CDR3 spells CATSDPGKVRELFF. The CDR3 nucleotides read TGTGCCACCAGTGATCCAGGGAAAGTTCGGGAGCTGTTTTTT.

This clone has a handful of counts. The CDR3 reads CASSEARTGGYEQYF. The CDR3 DNA reads as TGTGCCAGCAGTGAAGCTAGAACAGGGGGTTACGAGCAGTACTTC. The J gene is TRBJ2-7, the V gene TRBV2; 8 positions match TRBD1. Germline trimming cut 0 bases from V and 4 bases from J; bases unmatched to any gene: 5. CDR1 and CDR2 from the germline V gene are SNHLY and FYNNEI. The CDR3 has 15 amino acids.